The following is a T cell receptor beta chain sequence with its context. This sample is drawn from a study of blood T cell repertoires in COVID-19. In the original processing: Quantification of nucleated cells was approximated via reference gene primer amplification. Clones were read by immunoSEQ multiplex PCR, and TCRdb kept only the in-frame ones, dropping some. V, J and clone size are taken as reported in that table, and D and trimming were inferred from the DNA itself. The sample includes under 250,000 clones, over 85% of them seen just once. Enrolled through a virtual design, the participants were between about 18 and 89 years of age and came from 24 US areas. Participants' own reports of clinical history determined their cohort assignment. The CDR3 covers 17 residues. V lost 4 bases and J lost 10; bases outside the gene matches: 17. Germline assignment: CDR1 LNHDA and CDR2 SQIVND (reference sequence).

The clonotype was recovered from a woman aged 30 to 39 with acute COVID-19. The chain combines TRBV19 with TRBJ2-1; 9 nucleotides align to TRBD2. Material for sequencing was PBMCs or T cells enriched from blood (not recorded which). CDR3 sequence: CASSTPRGAGGHREQFF. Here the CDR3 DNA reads TGTGCCAGTAGTACCCCCCGGGGAGCGGGGGGCCACCGGGAGCAGTTCTTC.